This T cell receptor (beta chain) is drawn from a study of blood T cell repertoires in COVID-19. Produced via immunoSEQ multiplex PCR; TCRdb's table is partial and in-frame only. The data show around 200,000 clones, more than 70% seen once. The CDR3 has 19 residues. V shed 0 bases and J shed 7 bases, with 22 bases lying between them. Germline values: CDR1 LGHNT, CDR2 FRNRAP. The chain joins TRBV12-5 to TRBJ1-6, with a possible D match to TRBD1 (5 bases). This TCR was sampled from a man aged 50-60 years with active or convalescent COVID-19. Sequenced: peripheral blood. The CDR3 reads CASGLVRLLETDLNSPLHF. In DNA, the CDR3 is TGTGCTAGTGGTTTGGTACGTCTGTTGGAGACAGACCTCAATTCACCCCTCCACTTT.